The entry below gives a single T cell receptor beta chain sequence along with its context. Its matching antigen is unknown. This CDR3 is built from 16 residues. The V gene end was trimmed by 0 bases and the J gene end by 8 bases; junction bases not matched to a gene: 8. The germline V gene encodes CDR1 LNHNV and CDR2 YYDKDF (reference sequence). The data were obtained in a study of beta chain features in type 1 diabetes. Investigators reverse transcribed all isolated RNA, so they sequenced expressed TCRB transcripts. Sequencing of naive, central memory and regulatory T cell samples gave an average of about 3.9 million reads. Produced via immunoSEQ multiplex PCR; TCRdb's table is partial and in-frame only. The sample lists about 150,000 clones, about a tenth occurring once. Study-level results: In type 1 diabetes patients, VDJ junctions had fewer insertions; deletions at these junctions were more frequent. Across all four CD4+ subsets, people with type 1 diabetes showed modestly shorter TCRB CDR3s.

Post-sort purity exceeded 95% for all sorted populations. The clonotype originates from a man aged 25 to 40 with type 1 diabetes. Sample: central memory CD4+ T cells from blood. The rearrangement joins TRBV15 to TRBJ2-1, with 9 nucleotides matching TRBD2. The CDR3, as DNA: TGTGCCACCAGCAGAGATTTTAGCGGGAGATTTGATGAGCAGTTCTTC. The encoded protein is CATSRDFSGRFDEQFF.